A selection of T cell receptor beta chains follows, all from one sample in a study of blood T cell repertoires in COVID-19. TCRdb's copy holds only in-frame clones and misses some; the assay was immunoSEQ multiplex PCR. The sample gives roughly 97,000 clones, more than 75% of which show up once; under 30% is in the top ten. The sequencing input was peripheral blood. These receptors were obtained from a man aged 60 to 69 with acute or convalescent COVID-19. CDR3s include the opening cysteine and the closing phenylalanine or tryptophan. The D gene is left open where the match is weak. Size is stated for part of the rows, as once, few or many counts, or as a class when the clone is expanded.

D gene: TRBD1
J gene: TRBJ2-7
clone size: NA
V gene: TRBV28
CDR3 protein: CASSRQGRSYEQYF
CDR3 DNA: TGTGCCAGCAGCCGACAGGGGCGATCCTACGAGCAGTACTTC

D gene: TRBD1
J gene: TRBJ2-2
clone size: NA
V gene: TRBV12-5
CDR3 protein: CASGTGQGRYTGELFF
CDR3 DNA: TGTGCTAGTGGTACGGGACAGGGTCGTTATACCGGGGAGCTGTTTTTT

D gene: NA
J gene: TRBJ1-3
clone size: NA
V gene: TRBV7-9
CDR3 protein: CASSPLVGRPSGNTIYF
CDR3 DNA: TGTGCCAGCAGCCCCCTGGTGGGCAGGCCCTCTGGAAACACCATATATTTT

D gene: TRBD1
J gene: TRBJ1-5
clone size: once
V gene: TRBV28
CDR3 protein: CASSLRGRGPQHF
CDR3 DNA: TGTGCCAGCAGTCTCAGGGGGCGAGGGCCCCAGCATTTT

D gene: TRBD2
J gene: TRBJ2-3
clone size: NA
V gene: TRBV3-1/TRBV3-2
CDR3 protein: CASSPPGTSPVNTDTQYF
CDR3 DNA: TGTGCCAGCAGCCCACCTGGGACTAGCCCTGTTAACACAGATACGCAGTATTTT

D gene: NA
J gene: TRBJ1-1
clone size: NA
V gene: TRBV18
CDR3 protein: CASSDGDGSEAFF
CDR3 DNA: TGTGCCAGCTCAGACGGGGATGGGAGTGAAGCTTTCTTT

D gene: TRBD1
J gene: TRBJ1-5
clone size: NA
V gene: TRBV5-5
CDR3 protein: CASSLSGQGVHQPQHF
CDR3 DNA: TGTGCCAGCAGCTTGTCGGGACAGGGGGTACATCAGCCCCAGCATTTT

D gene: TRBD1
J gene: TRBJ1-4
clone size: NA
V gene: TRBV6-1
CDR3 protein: CASSEVQDRWDKLFF
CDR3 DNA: TGTGCCAGCAGTGAAGTCCAGGACAGGTGGGACAAACTGTTTTTT

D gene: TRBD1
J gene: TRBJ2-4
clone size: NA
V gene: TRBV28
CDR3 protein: CASTDILDRGFSKNIQYF
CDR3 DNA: TGTGCCAGCACCGATATACTGGACAGGGGGTTTTCCAAAAACATTCAGTACTTC

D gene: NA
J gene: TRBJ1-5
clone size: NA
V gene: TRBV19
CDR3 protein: CASSAQNQGNQPQHF
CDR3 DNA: TGTGCCAGTAGTGCACAGAATCAGGGAAATCAGCCCCAGCATTTT

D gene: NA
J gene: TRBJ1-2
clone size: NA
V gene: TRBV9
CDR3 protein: CASSVSTGYIEGYTF
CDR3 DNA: TGTGCCAGCAGCGTCTCGACAGGCTATATAGAGGGCTACACCTTC

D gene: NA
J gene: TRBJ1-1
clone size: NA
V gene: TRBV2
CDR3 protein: CASSAYPAGTEAFF
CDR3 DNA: TGTGCCAGCAGTGCATACCCGGCGGGGACTGAAGCTTTCTTT

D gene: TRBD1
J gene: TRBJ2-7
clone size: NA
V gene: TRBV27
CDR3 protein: CASRGTASSYEQYF
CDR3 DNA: TGTGCCAGCAGAGGGACAGCTAGCTCCTACGAGCAGTACTTC

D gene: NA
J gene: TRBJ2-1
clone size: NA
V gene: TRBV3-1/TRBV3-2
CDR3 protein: CASSQLGGNHNEQFF
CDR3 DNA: TGTGCCAGCAGCCAGTTAGGCGGGAACCACAATGAGCAGTTCTTC

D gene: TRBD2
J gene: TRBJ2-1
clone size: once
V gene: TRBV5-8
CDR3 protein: CASSRWASGRSSSYNEQFF
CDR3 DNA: TGTGCCAGCAGCCGGTGGGCTAGCGGGAGGTCGAGCTCCTACAATGAGCAGTTCTTC

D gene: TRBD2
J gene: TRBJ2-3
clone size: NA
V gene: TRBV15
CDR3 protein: CATSKVAGTTDTQYF
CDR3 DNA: TGTGCCACCAGCAAGGTAGCGGGGACCACAGATACGCAGTATTTT

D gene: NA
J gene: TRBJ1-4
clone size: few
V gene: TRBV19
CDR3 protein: CASSRRQATNEKLFF
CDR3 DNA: TGTGCCAGTAGTAGAAGACAGGCAACTAATGAAAAACTGTTTTTT

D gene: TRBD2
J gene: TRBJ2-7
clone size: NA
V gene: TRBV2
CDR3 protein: CASTGGTGRSYEQYF
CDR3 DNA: TGTGCCAGCACGGGGGGAACAGGTCGGTCCTACGAGCAGTACTTC

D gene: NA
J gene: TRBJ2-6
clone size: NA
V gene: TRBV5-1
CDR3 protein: CASTQGTGANVLTF
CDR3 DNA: TGCGCCAGCACCCAGGGTACCGGGGCCAACGTCCTGACTTTC

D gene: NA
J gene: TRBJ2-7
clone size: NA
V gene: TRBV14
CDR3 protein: CASSQDGALTYEQYF
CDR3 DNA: TGTGCCAGCAGCCAAGATGGGGCCCTGACCTACGAGCAGTACTTC

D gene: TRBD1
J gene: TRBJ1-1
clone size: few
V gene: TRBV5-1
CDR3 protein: CASSLTGEIYTEAFF
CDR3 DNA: TGCGCCAGCAGCTTGACAGGGGAGATCTACACTGAAGCTTTCTTT

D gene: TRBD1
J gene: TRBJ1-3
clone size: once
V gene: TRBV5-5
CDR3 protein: CASSLEGQGVIGNTIYF
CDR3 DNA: TGTGCCAGCAGCTTGGAAGGACAGGGGGTCATTGGAAACACCATATATTTT

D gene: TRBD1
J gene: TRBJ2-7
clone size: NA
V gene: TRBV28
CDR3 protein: CASERTGGYEQYF
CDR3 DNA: TGTGCCAGCGAGCGGACAGGGGGCTACGAGCAGTACTTC

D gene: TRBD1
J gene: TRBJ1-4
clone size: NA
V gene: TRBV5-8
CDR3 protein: CASSYRTGAQPTNEKLFF
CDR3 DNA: TGTGCCAGCAGTTACAGGACAGGCGCCCAACCAACTAATGAAAAACTGTTTTTT

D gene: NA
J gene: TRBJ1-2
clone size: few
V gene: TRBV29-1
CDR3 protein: CSVEDGENNYGYTF
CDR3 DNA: TGCAGCGTTGAAGACGGGGAGAATAACTATGGCTACACCTTC

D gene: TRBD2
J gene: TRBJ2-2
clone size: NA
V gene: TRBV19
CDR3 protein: CASKASGGLGELFF
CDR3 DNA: TGTGCCAGTAAGGCTAGCGGGGGTCTGGGGGAGCTGTTTTTT

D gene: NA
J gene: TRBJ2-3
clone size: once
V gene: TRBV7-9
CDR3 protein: CASSKRSFSTDTQYF
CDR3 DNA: TGTGCCAGCAGTAAGAGGTCGTTTAGCACAGATACGCAGTATTTT

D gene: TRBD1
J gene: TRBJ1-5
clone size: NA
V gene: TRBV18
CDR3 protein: CASSRLQGASSNQPQHF
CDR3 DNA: TGTGCCAGCTCGCGCCTACAGGGGGCAAGTAGCAATCAGCCCCAGCATTTT

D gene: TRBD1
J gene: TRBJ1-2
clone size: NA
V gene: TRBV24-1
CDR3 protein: CATAGGRGNYGYTF
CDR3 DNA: TGTGCCACCGCAGGGGGCCGGGGTAACTATGGCTACACCTTC

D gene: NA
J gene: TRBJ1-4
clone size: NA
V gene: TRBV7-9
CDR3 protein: CASSFTGLVITNEKLFF
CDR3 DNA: TGTGCCAGCAGCTTTACAGGGCTAGTTATAACTAATGAAAAACTGTTTTTT

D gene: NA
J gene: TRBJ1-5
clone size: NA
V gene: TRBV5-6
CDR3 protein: CASSLRTEISNQPQHF
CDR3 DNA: TGTGCCAGCAGCCTTAGGACTGAGATTAGCAATCAGCCCCAGCATTTT

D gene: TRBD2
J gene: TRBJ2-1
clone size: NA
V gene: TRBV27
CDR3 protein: CASSSTTRGGVEQFF
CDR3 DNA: TGTGCCAGCAGTTCTACGACTCGGGGGGGTGTGGAGCAGTTCTTC

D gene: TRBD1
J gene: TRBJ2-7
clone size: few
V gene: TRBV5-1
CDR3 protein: CASSLEPGQGFEQYF
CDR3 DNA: TGCGCCAGCAGCTTAGAGCCGGGACAGGGATTCGAGCAGTACTTC

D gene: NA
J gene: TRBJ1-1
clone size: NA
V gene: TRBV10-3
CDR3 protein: CAISLGPDTEAFF
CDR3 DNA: TGTGCCATCAGTCTTGGGCCGGACACTGAAGCTTTCTTT

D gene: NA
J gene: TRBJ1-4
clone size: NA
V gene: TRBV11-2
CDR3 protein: CASSLGGQPTKLFF
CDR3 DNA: TGTGCCAGCAGCTTAGGTGGACAGCCGACGAAACTGTTTTTT

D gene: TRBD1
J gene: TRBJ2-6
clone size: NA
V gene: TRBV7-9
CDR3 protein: CASSRQGGGANVLTF
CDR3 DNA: TGTGCCAGCAGCCGACAGGGTGGTGGGGCCAACGTCCTGACTTTC

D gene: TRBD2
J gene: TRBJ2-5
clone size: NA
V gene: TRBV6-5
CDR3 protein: CASSRASGLKTQYF
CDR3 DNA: TGTGCCAGCAGTAGGGCTAGCGGGTTAAAGACCCAGTACTTC

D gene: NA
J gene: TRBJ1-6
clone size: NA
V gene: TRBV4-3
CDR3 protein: CASSQDSYNSPLHF
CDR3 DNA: TGCGCCAGCAGCCAAGACTCCTACAATTCACCCCTCCACTTT

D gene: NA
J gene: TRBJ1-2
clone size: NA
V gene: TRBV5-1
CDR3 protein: CASSLGEGSQGYTF
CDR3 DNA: TGCGCCAGCAGCTTGGGAGAGGGATCTCAGGGCTACACCTTC

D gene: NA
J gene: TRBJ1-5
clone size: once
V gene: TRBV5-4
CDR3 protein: CASSLGAGTQPQHF
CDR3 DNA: TGTGCCAGCAGCTTGGGGGCGGGCACTCAGCCCCAGCATTTT

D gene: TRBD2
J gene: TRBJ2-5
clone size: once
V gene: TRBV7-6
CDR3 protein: CASSFGPFWGGETQYF
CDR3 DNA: TGTGCCAGCAGCTTCGGTCCGTTCTGGGGGGGTGAGACCCAGTACTTC

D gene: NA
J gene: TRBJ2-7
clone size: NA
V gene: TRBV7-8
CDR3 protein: CASSLAAVSSYEQYF
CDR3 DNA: TGTGCCAGCAGCTTAGCGGCGGTTAGCTCCTACGAGCAGTACTTC

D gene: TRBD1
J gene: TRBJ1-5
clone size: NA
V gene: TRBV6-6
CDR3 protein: CASSRTGSNQPQHF
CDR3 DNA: TGTGCCAGCAGTCGGACAGGGAGCAATCAGCCCCAGCATTTT